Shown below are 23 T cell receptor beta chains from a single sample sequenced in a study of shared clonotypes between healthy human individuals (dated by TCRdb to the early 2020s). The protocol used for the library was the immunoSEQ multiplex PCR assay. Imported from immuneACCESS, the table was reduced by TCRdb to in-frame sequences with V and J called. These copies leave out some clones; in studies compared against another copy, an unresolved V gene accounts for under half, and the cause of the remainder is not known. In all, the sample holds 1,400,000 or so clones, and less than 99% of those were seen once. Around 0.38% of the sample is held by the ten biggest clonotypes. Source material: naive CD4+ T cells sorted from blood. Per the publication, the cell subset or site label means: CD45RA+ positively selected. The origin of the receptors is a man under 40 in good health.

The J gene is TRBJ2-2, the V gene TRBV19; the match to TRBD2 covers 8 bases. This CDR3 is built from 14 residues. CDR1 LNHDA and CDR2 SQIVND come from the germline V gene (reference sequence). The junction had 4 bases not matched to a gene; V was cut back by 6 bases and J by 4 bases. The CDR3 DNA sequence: TGTGCCAGTAGGGTAGCGGGAAGCACCGGGGAGCTGTTTTTT. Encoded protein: CASRVAGSTGELFF. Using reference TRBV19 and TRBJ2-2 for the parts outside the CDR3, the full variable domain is DGGITQSPKYLFRKEGQNVTLSCEQNLNHDAMYWYRQDPGQGLRLIYYSQIVNDFQKGDIAEGYSVSREKKESFPLTVTSAQKNPTAFYLCASRVAGSTGELFFGEGSRLTVL.

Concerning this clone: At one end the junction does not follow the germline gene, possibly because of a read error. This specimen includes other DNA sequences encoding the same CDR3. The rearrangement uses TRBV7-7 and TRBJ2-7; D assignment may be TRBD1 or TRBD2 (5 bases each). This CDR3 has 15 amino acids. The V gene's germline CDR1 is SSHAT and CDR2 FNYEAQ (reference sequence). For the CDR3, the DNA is TGTGCTAGCAGCTTGAGAACGGGACCCTCCTACGAGCAGTACTTC. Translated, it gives CASSLRTGPSYEQYF. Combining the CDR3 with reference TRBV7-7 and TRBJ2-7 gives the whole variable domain GAGVSQSPRYKVTKRGQDVTLRCDPISSHATLYWYQQALGQGPEFLTYFNYEAQPDKSGLPSDRFSAERPEGSISTLTIQRTEQRDSAMYRCASSLRTGPSYEQYFGPGTRLTVT.

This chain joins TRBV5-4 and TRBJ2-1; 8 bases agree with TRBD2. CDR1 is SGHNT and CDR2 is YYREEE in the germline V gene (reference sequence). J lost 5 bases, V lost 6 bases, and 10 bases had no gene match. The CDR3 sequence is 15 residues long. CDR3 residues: CASTYRTSFHNEQFF. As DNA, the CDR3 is TGTGCCAGCACGTACCGGACTAGCTTCCACAATGAGCAGTTCTTC.

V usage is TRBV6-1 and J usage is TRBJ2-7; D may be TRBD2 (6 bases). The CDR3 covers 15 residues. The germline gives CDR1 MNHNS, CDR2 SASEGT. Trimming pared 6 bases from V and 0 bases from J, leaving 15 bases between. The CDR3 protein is CASSPPAGTSYEQYF. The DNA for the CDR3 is TGTGCCAGCAGCCCCCCCGCGGGGACCTCCTACGAGCAGTACTTC.

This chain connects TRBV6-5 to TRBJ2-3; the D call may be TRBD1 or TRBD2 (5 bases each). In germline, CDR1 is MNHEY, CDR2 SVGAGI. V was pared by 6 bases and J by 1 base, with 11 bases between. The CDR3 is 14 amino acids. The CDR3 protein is CASRATAGTDTQYF. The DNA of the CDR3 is TGTGCCAGCAGAGCGACAGCGGGCACAGATACGCAGTATTTT.

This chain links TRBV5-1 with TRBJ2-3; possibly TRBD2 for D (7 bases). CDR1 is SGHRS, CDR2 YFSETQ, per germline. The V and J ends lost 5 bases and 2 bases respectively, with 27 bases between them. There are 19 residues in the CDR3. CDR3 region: CASRRGTGGSSESTDTQYF. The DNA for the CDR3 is TGCGCCAGCAGGAGGGGGACTGGCGGGAGTTCGGAATCCACAGATACGCAGTATTTT.

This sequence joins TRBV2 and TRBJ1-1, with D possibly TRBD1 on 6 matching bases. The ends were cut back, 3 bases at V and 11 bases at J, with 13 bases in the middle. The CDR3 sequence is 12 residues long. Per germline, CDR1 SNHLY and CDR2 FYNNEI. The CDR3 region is CASSDYRVRAFF. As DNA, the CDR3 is TGTGCCAGCAGTGACTACAGGGTGAGGGCTTTCTTT.

Written as DNA, the CDR3 is TGTGCCAGCAGCTTAGCCTCGGCTAGCGGGAGGAATGAGCAGTTCTTC. Its protein product is CASSLASASGRNEQFF. The chain links TRBV7-6 to TRBJ2-1; 11 nucleotides line up with TRBD2. The CDR3 is 16 amino acids. V lost 0 bases to trimming and J lost 7 bases; unmatched junction nucleotides: 5. The germline V gene has CDR1 SGHVS and CDR2 FNYEAQ.

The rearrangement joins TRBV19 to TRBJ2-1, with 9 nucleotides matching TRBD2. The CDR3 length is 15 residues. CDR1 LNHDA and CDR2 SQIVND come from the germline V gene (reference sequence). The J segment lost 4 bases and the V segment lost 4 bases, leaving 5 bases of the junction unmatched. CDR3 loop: CASSNAGGEYNEQFF. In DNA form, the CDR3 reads TGTGCCAGTAGTAATGCGGGAGGGGAGTACAATGAGCAGTTCTTC.

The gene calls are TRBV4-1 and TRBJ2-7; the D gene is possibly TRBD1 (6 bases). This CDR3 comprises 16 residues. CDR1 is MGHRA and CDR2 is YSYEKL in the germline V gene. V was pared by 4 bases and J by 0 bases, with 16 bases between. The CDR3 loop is CASSRSGAENSYEQYF. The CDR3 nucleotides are TGCGCCAGCAGCCGGTCAGGGGCAGAGAACTCCTACGAGCAGTACTTC.

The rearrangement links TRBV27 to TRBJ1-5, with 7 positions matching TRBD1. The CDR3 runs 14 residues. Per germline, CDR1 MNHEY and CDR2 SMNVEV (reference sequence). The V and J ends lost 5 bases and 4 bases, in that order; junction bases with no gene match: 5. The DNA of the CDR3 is TGTGCCAGCAGTCTCGACAGGGTGAATCAGCCCCAGCATTTT. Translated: CASSLDRVNQPQHF.

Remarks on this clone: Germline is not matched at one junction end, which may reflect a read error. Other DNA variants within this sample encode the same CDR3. The CDR3 loop is CASREGTEAFF. The CDR3 DNA is TGTGCCAGCAGGGAAGGGACAGAAGCTTTCTTT. This chain links TRBV2 with TRBJ1-1, with D perhaps TRBD1 (6 bases). The CDR3 is made up of 11 amino acids. Germline values: CDR1 SNHLY, CDR2 FYNNEI.

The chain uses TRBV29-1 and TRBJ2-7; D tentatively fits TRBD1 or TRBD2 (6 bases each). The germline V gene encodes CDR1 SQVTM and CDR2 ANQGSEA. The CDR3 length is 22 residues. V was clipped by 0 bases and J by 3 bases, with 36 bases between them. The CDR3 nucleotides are TGCAGCGTTGAAGATCCCCCTCGTCAACGTGTATCAACAGGGACTCCCGACTACGAGCAGTACTTC. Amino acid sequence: CSVEDPPRQRVSTGTPDYEQYF.

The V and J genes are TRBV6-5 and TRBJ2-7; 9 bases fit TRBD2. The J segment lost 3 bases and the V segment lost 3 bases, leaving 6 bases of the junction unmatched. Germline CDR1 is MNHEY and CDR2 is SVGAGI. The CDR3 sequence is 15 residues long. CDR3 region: CASSYQRGAGYEQYF. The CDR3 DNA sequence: TGTGCCAGCAGTTATCAGCGGGGGGCGGGCTACGAGCAGTACTTC.

This CDR3 reads CASSFVGTGGNTIYF. The CDR3 DNA reads TGCGCCAGCAGCTTCGTCGGGACAGGTGGAAACACCATATATTTT. The rearrangement joins TRBV5-1 to TRBJ1-3, with 8 positions matching TRBD1. J lost 3 bases, V lost 2 bases, and 4 bases had no gene match. From germline, CDR1 is SGHRS and CDR2 YFSETQ. The CDR3 runs to 15 residues.

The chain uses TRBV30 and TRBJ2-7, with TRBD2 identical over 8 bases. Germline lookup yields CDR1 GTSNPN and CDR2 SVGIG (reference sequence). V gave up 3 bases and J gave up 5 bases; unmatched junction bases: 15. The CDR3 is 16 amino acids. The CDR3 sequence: CAWRGPRAGAGNEQYF. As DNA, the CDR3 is TGTGCCTGGAGGGGTCCTCGAGCGGGAGCGGGAAACGAGCAGTACTTC.

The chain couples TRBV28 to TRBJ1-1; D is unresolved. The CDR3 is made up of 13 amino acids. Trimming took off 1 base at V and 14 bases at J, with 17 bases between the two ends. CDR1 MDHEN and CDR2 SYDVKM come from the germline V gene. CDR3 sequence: CASSLSIQRGGFF. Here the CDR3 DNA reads TGTGCCAGCAGTTTATCCATCCAGCGGGGAGGGTTCTTT.

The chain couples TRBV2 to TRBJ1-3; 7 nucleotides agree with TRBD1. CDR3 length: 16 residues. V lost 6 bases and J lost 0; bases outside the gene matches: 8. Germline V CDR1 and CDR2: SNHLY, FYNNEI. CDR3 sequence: CASRDQTGHSGNTIYF. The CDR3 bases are TGTGCCAGCAGGGACCAGACAGGGCACTCTGGAAACACCATATATTTT.

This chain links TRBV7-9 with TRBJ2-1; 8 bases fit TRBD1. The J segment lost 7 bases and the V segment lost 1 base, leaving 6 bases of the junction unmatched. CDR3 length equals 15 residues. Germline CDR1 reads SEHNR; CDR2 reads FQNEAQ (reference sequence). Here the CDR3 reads CASSLGQGKENEQFF. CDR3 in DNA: TGTGCCAGCAGCTTAGGACAGGGGAAGGAAAATGAGCAGTTCTTC.

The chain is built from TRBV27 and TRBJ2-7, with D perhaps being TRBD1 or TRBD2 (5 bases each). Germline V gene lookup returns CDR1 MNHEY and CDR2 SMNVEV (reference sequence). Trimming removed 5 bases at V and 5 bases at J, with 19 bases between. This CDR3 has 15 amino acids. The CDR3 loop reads CASSPLAGAVHEQYF. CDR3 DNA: TGTGCCAGCAGTCCCCTAGCCGGGGCTGTACACGAGCAGTACTTC.

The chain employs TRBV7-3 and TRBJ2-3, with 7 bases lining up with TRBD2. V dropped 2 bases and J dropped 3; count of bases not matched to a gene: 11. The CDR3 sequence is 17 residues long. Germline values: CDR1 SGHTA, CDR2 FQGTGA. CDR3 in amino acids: CASSLRHGRVRTDTQYF. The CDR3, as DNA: TGTGCCAGCAGCTTACGCCATGGGAGGGTGAGGACAGATACGCAGTATTTT.

CDR3 DNA: TGCAGCGCCCAGACTAGCGGGGCCCGGACCCAGTACTTC. Protein sequence: CSAQTSGARTQYF. The rearrangement uses TRBV29-1 and TRBJ2-5, with TRBD2 matching 11 bases. CDR1 is SQVTM and CDR2 is ANQGSEA in the germline V gene. With 7 bases clipped from V and 7 bases from J, the junction kept 8 bases outside the gene matches. The CDR3 has 13 amino acids.

The CDR3 loop reads CASSQALQGARGYGYTF. DNA for the CDR3: TGTGCCAGCAGCCAAGCCTTACAGGGGGCACGAGGGTATGGCTACACCTTC. The J gene is TRBJ1-2, the V gene TRBV14, with 9 bases identical to TRBD1. The germline CDR1 and CDR2 sequences are SGHDN and FVKESK. This CDR3 has 17 amino acids. J lost 5 bases, V lost 1 base, and 11 bases had no gene match.